The clone carrying this T cell receptor (beta chain) was seen a few times. Its cognate antigen is unknown. The sample originates from a study of T cell repertoires in cytomegalovirus infection. The wider study: CMV infection and matching HLA type were both indicated by public TCR beta signatures. Overall study findings and caveats: Using cumulative public TCR beta family frequency, the authors identified those who carried CMV together with the relevant HLA.

TCRdb reprocessed the reads via MiXCR and lists one record per CDR3 protein. The sample carries about 340,000 distinct CDR3 sequences, roughly 28% recorded once. This CDR3 has 15 amino acids. Germline V gives CDR1 MNHNS, CDR2 SASEGT. V was clipped by 6 bases and J by 0 bases, with 12 bases between them. The sequencing here drew on cultured PBMCs, taken from culture after CMV antigen stimulation. The chain combines TRBV6-1 with TRBJ2-1; a weak D match, TRBD1 (6 bases). This sequence originates from a human donor in good health (CMV status not recorded). Some clones in this sample may be carry-over from other donors' samples. The CDR3 sequence: CASRKTGVSYNEQFF. CDR3 DNA sequence: TGTGCCAGCAGGAAGACAGGCGTCTCCTACAATGAGCAGTTCTTC.